These T cell receptor beta chains were read from a single sample in a study of a mutant IDH1 vaccine in newly diagnosed glioma. Here immunoSEQ multiplex PCR was the method, and the copy in TCRdb shows in-frame clones only, minus some. Of roughly 68,000 clones detected, 74% appear once; the ten largest clones hold approximately 4.8%. These receptors have no identified antigens. The sample was PBMCs, taken from a glioma patient whose treatment included an IDH1 peptide vaccine. These receptors were taken from a man aged 50 to 59 with glioma. The CDR3 runs from the conserved cysteine through the conserved F or W. D genes are given only for firm matches. Only part of the rows carry a size: once, few, many, or a class if the clone is expanded.

d_gene	v_gene	j_gene	abundance	CDR3aa	CDR3nt
.	TRBV18	TRBJ1-1	.	CASSPNMDTEAFF	TGTGCCAGCTCGCCTAATATGGACACTGAAGCTTTCTTT
.	TRBV7-2	TRBJ1-1	few	CASSPHPLTEAFF	TGTGCCAGCAGCCCTCACCCTCTGACTGAAGCTTTCTTT
.	TRBV7-9	TRBJ2-5	.	CASTTPSLETQYF	TGTGCCAGCACCACACCGTCTTTGGAGACCCAGTACTTC
.	TRBV20-1	TRBJ1-2	few	CSARVRDGYTF	TGCAGTGCTAGAGTCAGGGATGGCTACACCTTC
.	TRBV30	TRBJ1-1	few	CAWSRGTEAFF	TGTGCCTGGAGTCGTGGGACTGAAGCTTTCTTT
TRBD1	TRBV4-2	TRBJ1-4	.	CASSQDWQGGQNEKLFF	TGTGCCAGCAGCCAAGATTGGCAGGGGGGACAGAATGAAAAACTGTTTTTT
.	TRBV5-6	TRBJ1-1	.	CASRKRAGETEAFF	TGTGCCAGCAGAAAAAGGGCAGGGGAGACTGAAGCTTTCTTT
.	TRBV30	TRBJ1-2	.	CAWTPPQGDPNYGYTF	TGTGCCTGGACCCCCCCCCAAGGGGACCCTAACTATGGCTACACCTTC
.	TRBV29-1	TRBJ2-5	.	CSVEALDRQETQYF	TGCAGCGTTGAAGCTCTCGACAGGCAAGAGACCCAGTACTTC
.	TRBV19	TRBJ1-2	.	CASSYEGSWNYGYTF	TGTGCCAGTAGCTACGAAGGCAGCTGGAACTATGGCTACACCTTC
.	TRBV7-2	TRBJ2-3	.	CASSLGQGTDTQYF	TGTGCCAGCAGCTTAGGTCAGGGCACAGATACGCAGTATTTT
.	TRBV7-9	TRBJ2-6	.	CASSLGEGSGANVLTF	TGTGCCAGCAGCTTAGGGGAAGGCTCTGGGGCCAACGTCCTGACTTTC
.	TRBV19	TRBJ1-6	.	CASSIVVDSPLHF	TGTGCCAGTAGTATCGTGGTGGATTCACCCCTCCACTTT
TRBD2	TRBV7-2	TRBJ2-3	.	CASSSGTSGGAIDTQYF	TGTGCCAGCAGCTCCGGGACTAGCGGGGGGGCGATAGATACGCAGTATTTT
TRBD2	TRBV7-2	TRBJ2-1	.	CASTPRTSEHEQFF	TGTGCCAGCACCCCCCGGACTAGCGAACATGAGCAGTTCTTC
TRBD2	TRBV10-3	TRBJ2-3	.	CAIKAGGDLDTQYF	TGTGCCATCAAAGCGGGGGGTGACCTGGATACGCAGTATTTT
.	TRBV7-8	TRBJ2-1	.	CASSLEAGPYNEQFF	TGTGCCAGCAGCTTAGAGGCGGGACCCTACAATGAGCAGTTCTTC
TRBD2	TRBV19	TRBJ2-5	.	CASSTLAGAPETQYF	TGTGCCAGTAGTACCCTAGCGGGGGCCCCTGAGACCCAGTACTTC
.	TRBV2	TRBJ2-7	.	CASSEKSTYEQYF	TGTGCCAGCAGTGAAAAAAGTACCTACGAGCAGTACTTC
.	TRBV6-1	TRBJ1-5	.	CASSFWGQPQHF	TGTGCCAGCAGTTTCTGGGGCCAGCCCCAGCATTTT
TRBD1	TRBV30	TRBJ1-5	once	CAADRGLNQPQHF	TGTGCCGCAGACAGGGGGCTTAATCAGCCCCAGCATTTT
TRBD1	TRBV4-1	TRBJ1-3	.	CASSPRDSSGNTIYF	TGCGCCAGCAGCCCCCGGGACAGCTCTGGAAACACCATATATTTT
.	TRBV9	TRBJ2-5	.	CASSVDPQETQYF	TGTGCCAGCAGCGTAGATCCTCAGGAGACCCAGTACTTC
.	TRBV5-1	TRBJ1-5	.	CASSLVGNQPQHF	TGCGCCAGCAGCCTTGTTGGGAATCAGCCCCAGCATTTT
TRBD2	TRBV10-2	TRBJ2-3	.	CASSATSGGVDTQYF	TGCGCCAGCAGTGCGACTAGCGGGGGTGTAGATACGCAGTATTTT
TRBD1	TRBV7-6	TRBJ1-1	.	CASSRDRGGTEAFF	TGTGCCAGCAGCCGGGACAGGGGAGGCACTGAAGCTTTCTTT
.	TRBV12-5	TRBJ2-2	.	CASGLYGTSELFF	TGTGCTAGTGGTTTGTATGGGACATCAGAGCTGTTTTTT
.	TRBV5-1	TRBJ2-2	.	CASSLEEGRNTGELFF	TGCGCCAGCAGCTTGGAAGAGGGAAGGAACACCGGGGAGCTGTTTTTT
.	TRBV5-5	TRBJ1-3	few	CASIPGTGARGNTIYF	TGTGCCAGCATCCCCGGGACGGGGGCGCGAGGAAACACCATATATTTT